This T cell receptor (beta chain) comes out of a study of T cells in Graves' hyperthyroidism and ophthalmopathy. Study-wide results and caveats: Ophthalmopathy was told apart from stable hyperthyroidism by a 13 V-J model.

Researchers amplified the TCR beta CDR3 regions from RNA transcripts. In the first-round RT-PCR of the TCR CDR3, the HTBI primer set was used. In TCRdb, the multiplex PCR reads were re-called with MiXCR into one record per CDR3 protein. The sample shows approximately 690,000 distinct CDR3 sequences, more than 12% of them seen only once. The table lists this clonotype with many counts. As yet, its antigen is unknown. The sample taken for sequencing was blood. The origin of this receptor is a woman aged 45 to 65 with Graves' ophthalmopathy.

The CDR3 coding sequence is TGTGCCAGCAGTTCCCGGACAGGGTTTAACTATGGCTACACCTTC. Encoded protein: CASSSRTGFNYGYTF. The V gene is TRBV12-3 or TRBV12-4, the J gene TRBJ1-2, with TRBD1 matching over 8 bases. The CDR3 is 15 residues long. The V segment lost 4 bases and the J segment 1 base; nucleotides outside the gene matches: 5.